What follows are 18 T cell receptor beta chains derived from one specimen sequenced in a study of beta chain features in type 1 diabetes. Findings and caveats of the study: Patients with Type 1 diabetes showed moderately but significantly shorter TCRB CDR3s in all four CD4+ subsets.

Of the isolated RNA, all was reverse transcribed, and so the sequenced material was expressed TCRB transcripts. The assay was immunoSEQ multiplex PCR, and TCRdb's table has in-frame clones only and misses some. Of about 170,000 clones in the sample, approximately 8% were seen once. Their specific antigens are unknown. Sequences were obtained from central memory CD4+ T cells from blood. The source is a man younger than 35 with type 1 diabetes.

Only a few counts were recorded for this clone. This chain joins TRBV5-6 and TRBJ2-5; 7 nucleotides line up with TRBD2. Germline V gives CDR1 SGHDT, CDR2 YYEEEE. The ends lost 4 bases at V and 4 bases at J; junction bases unmatched: 4. This CDR3 has 13 residues. The CDR3 DNA sequence: TGTGCCAGCAGCCGCGCGGGAGTAGAGACCCAGTACTTC. This codes for CASSRAGVETQYF.

This clone was observed a handful of times. This sequence joins TRBV6-4 and TRBJ2-1; 9 nucleotides line up with TRBD2. This CDR3 spans 16 amino acids. Germline-derived CDR1 and CDR2 are MRHNA and SNTAGT. V lost 3 bases to trimming and J lost 0 bases; unmatched junction nucleotides: 3. The CDR3: CASSDVSGSSYNEQFF. The DNA for the CDR3 is TGTGCCAGCAGTGATGTTAGCGGGAGCTCCTACAATGAGCAGTTCTTC.

V usage is TRBV7-9 and J usage is TRBJ1-3; D gene uncertain. The CDR3 loop spans 14 amino acids. The V end lost 5 bases, the J end lost 0 bases, and 8 bases lay between the germline ends. The germline V gene encodes CDR1 SEHNR and CDR2 FQNEAQ (reference sequence). In DNA form, the CDR3 reads TGTGCCAGCAGCCCAGATATCTCTGGAAACACCATATATTTT. It is translated as CASSPDISGNTIYF.

This chain links TRBV9 with TRBJ2-7, with TRBD2 matching over 12 bases. This CDR3 region has 16 residues. Trimming removed 4 bases from V and 4 bases from J; junction bases left unmatched: 9. Germline V gene lookup returns CDR1 SGDLS and CDR2 YYNGEE. The CDR3 nucleotides read TGTGCCAGCAGCACGGGCCGCGGGACTAGCGGGTACGAGCAGTACTTC. Residues: CASSTGRGTSGYEQYF.

The rearrangement links TRBV5-4 to TRBJ1-2; 8 bases agree with TRBD1. V gave up 6 bases and J gave up 2 bases; unmatched junction bases: 6. This CDR3 comprises 14 residues. The germline V gene encodes CDR1 SGHNT and CDR2 YYREEE (reference sequence). CDR3 protein: CASIRQGMNYGYTF. The CDR3 DNA reads as TGTGCCAGCATTAGACAGGGGATGAACTATGGCTACACCTTC.

The chain uses TRBV5-1 and TRBJ2-3, with 7 nucleotides matching TRBD2. V lost 4 bases and J lost 6; bases outside the gene matches: 11. The CDR3 is made up of 15 amino acids. The V gene's germline CDR1 is SGHRS and CDR2 YFSETQ. The chain's CDR3 is CASSGPETAGDTQYF. As DNA, the CDR3 is TGCGCCAGCAGCGGACCCGAAACAGCGGGGGATACGCAGTATTTT.

The chain carries TRBV4-3 and TRBJ1-6; 7 nucleotides line up with TRBD1. Germline CDR1 reads LGHNA; CDR2 reads YSLEER. The CDR3 is 16 amino acids. The V segment lost 0 bases and the J segment 8 bases; nucleotides outside the gene matches: 7. The CDR3 DNA is TGCGCCAGCAGCCAAGACGGCACAGGGGAATATTCACCCCTCCACTTT. Protein: CASSQDGTGEYSPLHF.

The CDR3 region is CASSPGQGAHQPQHF. The DNA of the CDR3 is TGCGCCAGCAGCCCGGGACAGGGGGCCCATCAGCCCCAGCATTTT. The V gene is TRBV5-1, the J gene TRBJ1-5; 12 bases are a match to TRBD1. The ends lost 4 bases at V and 5 bases at J; junction bases unmatched: 4. Germline V gives CDR1 SGHRS, CDR2 YFSETQ. This CDR3 is 15 amino acids long.

This clone was picked up a small number of times. The chain joins TRBV6-6 to TRBJ2-5, with D unclear. This CDR3 comprises 14 residues. Germline V gene sequence: CDR1 MNHNY, CDR2 SVGAGI (reference sequence). Trimming left V 10 bases short and J 1 base short, with 16 bases between. The CDR3 nucleotides read TGTGCCACCAGGCGGCAAGAAGCCCAAGAGACCCAGTACTTC. It encodes CATRRQEAQETQYF.

The J gene is TRBJ2-1, the V gene TRBV2, with D maybe TRBD1 (5 bases). V gave up 4 bases and J gave up 0 bases, with 10 bases separating them. This CDR3 is built from 15 residues. CDR1 and CDR2 from the germline V gene are SNHLY and FYNNEI. As DNA, the CDR3 is TGTGCCAGCAGTGGGGGCGCGAGCTCCTACAATGAGCAGTTCTTC. It codes for CASSGGASSYNEQFF.

The V call is TRBV4-1, the J call TRBJ2-3; no reliable D call. V was trimmed by 1 base and J by 0 bases, leaving 8 bases between them. The CDR3 has 15 amino acids. Germline V gene data show CDR1 as MGHRA and CDR2 as YSYEKL. The CDR3 region is CASSQGGGSTDTQYF. DNA of the CDR3: TGCGCCAGCAGCCAAGGAGGCGGTAGCACAGATACGCAGTATTTT.

The rearrangement joins TRBV5-4 to TRBJ1-4; TRBD1 is a possible D gene (6 bases). CDR3 size: 14 residues. CDR1 is SGHNT, CDR2 YYREEE, per germline (reference sequence). V was shortened by 2 bases and J by 7 bases, with 12 bases between the two germline ends. The CDR3: CASSLQGSVEKLFF. The CDR3, as DNA: TGTGCCAGCAGCTTACAGGGTTCCGTTGAAAAACTGTTTTTT.

This rearrangement joins TRBV6-1 to TRBJ2-7, with D tentatively TRBD1 (6 bases). V lost 1 base to trimming and J lost 4 bases, with 11 bases between them. The CDR3 sequence is 14 residues long. CDR1 MNHNS and CDR2 SASEGT come from the germline V gene. The DNA of the CDR3 is TGTGCCAGCAGTGAAGGACCACAGGGTTACGAGCAGTACTTC. Translating gives CASSEGPQGYEQYF.

The J gene is TRBJ1-1, the V gene TRBV6-1, with D possibly matching TRBD1 (6 bases). V was shortened by 5 bases and J by 6 bases, with 10 bases between the two germline ends. This CDR3 spans 12 amino acids. The germline CDR1 and CDR2 sequences are MNHNS and SASEGT. CDR3 coding DNA: TGTGCCAGCAGTCATCGACAGGCTGAAGCTTTCTTT. This gives the protein CASSHRQAEAFF.

This clone was seen more than once but under ten times. The chain employs TRBV5-1 and TRBJ2-1; D remains unclear. CDR1 SGHRS and CDR2 YFSETQ come from the germline V gene. There are 13 residues in the CDR3. V dropped 2 bases and J dropped 7 bases, with 10 bases sitting between them. Here the CDR3 reads CASSLVLRNEQFF. The CDR3 bases are TGCGCCAGCAGCTTAGTACTGCGGAATGAGCAGTTCTTC.

This chain joins TRBV21-1 and TRBJ2-7; the DNA was not compared with TRBD1, the D call given in the table. TRBV21-1 constitutes a pseudogene. This CDR3 is 15 amino acids long. The CDR3 coding sequence is TGTGCCAGCAGCAAAGGGGGGACAGTCGCCTACGAGCAGTACTTC. Protein product: CASSKGGTVAYEQYF.

In this sample, this clone turned up a few times. This chain connects TRBV5-1 to TRBJ2-1; TRBD2 is a possible D gene (6 bases). The length of the CDR3 is 12 residues. From germline, CDR1 is SGHRS and CDR2 YFSETQ. Trimming took 5 bases from V and 13 from J, leaving 16 bases between them. CDR3 amino acids: CASREGSSFQFF. CDR3 DNA sequence: TGCGCCAGCAGGGAGGGTTCTAGTTTCCAGTTCTTC.

The chain joins TRBV18 to TRBJ2-3; 7 nucleotides agree with TRBD1. Germline trimming cut 4 bases from V and 6 bases from J; bases unmatched to any gene: 10. The CDR3 is made up of 15 amino acids. Germline CDR1 and CDR2: KGHSH and LQKENI. The CDR3 reads CASSQGQAFSDTQYF. The DNA of the CDR3 is TGTGCCAGCTCACAAGGACAGGCGTTCAGTGATACGCAGTATTTT.